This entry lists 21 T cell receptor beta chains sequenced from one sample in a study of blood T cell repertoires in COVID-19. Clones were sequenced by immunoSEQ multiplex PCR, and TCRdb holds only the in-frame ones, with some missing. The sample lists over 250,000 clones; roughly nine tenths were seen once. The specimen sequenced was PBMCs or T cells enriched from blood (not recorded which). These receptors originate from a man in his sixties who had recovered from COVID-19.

CDR3 bases: TGTGCCACCAGCCCTCGGGCGGGGGCCCGTGAGACCCAGTACTTC. Protein product: CATSPRAGARETQYF. The rearrangement links TRBV15 to TRBJ2-5, with D possibly TRBD2 on 7 matching bases. Deletions cut 5 bases from V and 5 bases from J, with 18 bases between. The CDR3 length is 15 residues. Germline values: CDR1 LNHNV, CDR2 YYDKDF (reference sequence).

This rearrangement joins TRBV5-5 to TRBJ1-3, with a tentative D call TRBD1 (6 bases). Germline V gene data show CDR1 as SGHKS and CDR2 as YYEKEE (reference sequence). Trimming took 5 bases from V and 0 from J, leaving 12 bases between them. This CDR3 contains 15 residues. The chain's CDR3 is CASSPQGNSGNTIYF. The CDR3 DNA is TGTGCCAGCAGTCCCCAGGGGAACTCTGGAAACACCATATATTTT.

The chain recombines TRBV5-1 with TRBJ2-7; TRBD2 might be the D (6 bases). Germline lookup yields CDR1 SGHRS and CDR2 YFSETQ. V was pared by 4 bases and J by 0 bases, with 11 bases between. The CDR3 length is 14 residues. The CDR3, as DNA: TGCGCCAGCAGCCCGGAGGGATACTCCTACGAGCAGTACTTC. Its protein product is CASSPEGYSYEQYF.

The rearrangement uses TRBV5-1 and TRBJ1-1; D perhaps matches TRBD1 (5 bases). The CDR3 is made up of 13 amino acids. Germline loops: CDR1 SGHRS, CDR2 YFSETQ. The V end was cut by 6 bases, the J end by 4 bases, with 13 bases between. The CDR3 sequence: CASKNTGSTEAFF. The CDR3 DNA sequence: TGCGCCAGCAAAAACACAGGAAGCACTGAAGCTTTCTTT.

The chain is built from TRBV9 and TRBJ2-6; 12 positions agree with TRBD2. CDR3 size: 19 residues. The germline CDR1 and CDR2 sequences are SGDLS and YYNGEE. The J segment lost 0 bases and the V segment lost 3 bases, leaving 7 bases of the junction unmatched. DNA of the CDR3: TGTGCCAGCAGCGCCGAATCACTAGCGGGAGGCTCTGGGGCCAACGTCCTGACTTTC. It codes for CASSAESLAGGSGANVLTF.

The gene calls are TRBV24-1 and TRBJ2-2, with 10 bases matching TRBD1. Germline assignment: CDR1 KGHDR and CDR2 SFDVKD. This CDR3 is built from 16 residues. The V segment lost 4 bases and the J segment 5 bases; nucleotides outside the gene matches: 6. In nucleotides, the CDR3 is TGTGCCACCAGTGACCCCAGACAGGGGGCAACCGGGGAGCTGTTTTTT. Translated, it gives CATSDPRQGATGELFF.

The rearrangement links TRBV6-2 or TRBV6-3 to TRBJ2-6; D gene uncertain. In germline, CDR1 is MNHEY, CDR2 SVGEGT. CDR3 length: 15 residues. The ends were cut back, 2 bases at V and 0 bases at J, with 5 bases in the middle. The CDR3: CASSYQVSGANVLTF. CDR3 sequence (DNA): TGTGCCAGCAGTTACCAGGTCTCTGGGGCCAACGTCCTGACTTTC.

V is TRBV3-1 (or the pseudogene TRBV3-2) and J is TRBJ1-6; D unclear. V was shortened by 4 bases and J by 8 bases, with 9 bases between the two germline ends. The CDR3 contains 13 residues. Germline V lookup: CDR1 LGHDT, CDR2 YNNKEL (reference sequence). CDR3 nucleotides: TGTGCCAGCAGCCCCGACGGGGATTCACCCCTCCACTTT. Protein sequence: CASSPDGDSPLHF.

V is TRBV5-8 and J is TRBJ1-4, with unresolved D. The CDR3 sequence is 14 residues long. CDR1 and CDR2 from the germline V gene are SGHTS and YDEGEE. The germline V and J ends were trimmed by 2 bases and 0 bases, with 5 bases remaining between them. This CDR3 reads CASSLSATNEKLFF. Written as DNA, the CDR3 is TGTGCCAGCAGCTTATCAGCAACTAATGAAAAACTGTTTTTT.

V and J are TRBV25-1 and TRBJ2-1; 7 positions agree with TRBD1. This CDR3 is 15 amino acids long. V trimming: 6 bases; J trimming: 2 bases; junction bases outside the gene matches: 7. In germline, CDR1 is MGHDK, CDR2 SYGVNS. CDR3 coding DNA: TGTGCCAGCAGCGACCGGGACAGACCCTACAATGAGCAGTTCTTC. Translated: CASSDRDRPYNEQFF.

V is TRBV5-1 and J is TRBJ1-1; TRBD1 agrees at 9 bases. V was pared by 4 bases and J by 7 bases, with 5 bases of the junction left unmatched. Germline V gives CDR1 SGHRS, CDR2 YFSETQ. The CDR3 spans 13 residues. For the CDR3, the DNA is TGCGCCAGCAGCACTGACAGGGGGAGTGAAGCTTTCTTT. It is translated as CASSTDRGSEAFF.

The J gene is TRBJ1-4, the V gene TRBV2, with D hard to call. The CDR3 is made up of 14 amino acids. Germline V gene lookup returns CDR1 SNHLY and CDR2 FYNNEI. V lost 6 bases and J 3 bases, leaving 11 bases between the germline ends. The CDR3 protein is CASRDTRSNEKLFF. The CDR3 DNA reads TGTGCCAGCAGAGACACCAGGTCTAATGAAAAACTGTTTTTT.

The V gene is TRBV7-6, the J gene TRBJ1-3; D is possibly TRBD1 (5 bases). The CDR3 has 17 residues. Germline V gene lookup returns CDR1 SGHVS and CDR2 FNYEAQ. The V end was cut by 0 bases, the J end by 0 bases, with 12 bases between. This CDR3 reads CASSLAWQGFSGNTIYF. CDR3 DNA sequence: TGTGCCAGCAGCTTAGCTTGGCAGGGCTTCTCTGGAAACACCATATATTTT.

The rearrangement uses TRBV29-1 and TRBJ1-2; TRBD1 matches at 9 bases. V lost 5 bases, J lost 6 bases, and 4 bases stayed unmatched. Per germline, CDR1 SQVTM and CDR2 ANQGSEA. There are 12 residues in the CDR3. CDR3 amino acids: CSVWGQGNGYTF. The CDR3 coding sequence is TGCAGCGTTTGGGGACAGGGAAATGGCTACACCTTC.

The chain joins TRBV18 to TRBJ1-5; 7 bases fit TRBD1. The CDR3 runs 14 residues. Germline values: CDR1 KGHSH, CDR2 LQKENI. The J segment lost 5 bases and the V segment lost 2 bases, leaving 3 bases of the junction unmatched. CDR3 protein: CASSPRQGYQPQHF. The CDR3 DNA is TGTGCCAGCTCACCAAGACAGGGTTATCAGCCCCAGCATTTT. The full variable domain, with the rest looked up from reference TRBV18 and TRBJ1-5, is NAGVMQNPRHLVRRRGQEARLRCSPMKGHSHVYWYRQLPEEGLKFMVYLQKENIIDESGMPKERFSAEFPKEGPSILRIQQVVRGDSAAYFCASSPRQGYQPQHFGDGTRLSIL.

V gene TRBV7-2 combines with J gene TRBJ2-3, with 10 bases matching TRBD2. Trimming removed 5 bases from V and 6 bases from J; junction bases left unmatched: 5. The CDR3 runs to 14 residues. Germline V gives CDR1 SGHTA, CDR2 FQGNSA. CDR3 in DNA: TGTGCCAGCAGCCCCGGACTAGCGGCTGATACGCAGTATTTT. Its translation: CASSPGLAADTQYF.

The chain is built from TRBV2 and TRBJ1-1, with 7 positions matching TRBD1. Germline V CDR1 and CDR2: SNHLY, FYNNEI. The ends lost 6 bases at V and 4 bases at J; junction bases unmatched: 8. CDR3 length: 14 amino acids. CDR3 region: CASREGAGFTEAFF. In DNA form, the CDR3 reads TGTGCCAGCAGGGAGGGGGCTGGTTTCACTGAAGCTTTCTTT.

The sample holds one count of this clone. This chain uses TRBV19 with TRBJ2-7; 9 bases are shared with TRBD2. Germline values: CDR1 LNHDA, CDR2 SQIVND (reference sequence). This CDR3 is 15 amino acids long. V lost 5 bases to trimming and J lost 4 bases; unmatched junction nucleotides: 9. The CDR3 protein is CASSSGGGAYYEQYF. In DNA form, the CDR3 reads TGTGCCAGTAGTTCCGGCGGGGGGGCCTATTACGAGCAGTACTTC. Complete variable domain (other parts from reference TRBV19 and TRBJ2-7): DGGITQSPKYLFRKEGQNVTLSCEQNLNHDAMYWYRQDPGQGLRLIYYSQIVNDFQKGDIAEGYSVSREKKESFPLTVTSAQKNPTAFYLCASSSGGGAYYEQYFGPGTRLTVT.

CDR3 sequence: CASTGQGGNQPQHF. The CDR3, as DNA: TGTGCCAGCACTGGACAGGGGGGCAATCAGCCCCAGCATTTT. This chain uses TRBV6-5 with TRBJ1-5; 10 nucleotides agree with TRBD1. The CDR3 has 14 amino acids. The J segment lost 2 bases and the V segment lost 7 bases, leaving 2 bases of the junction unmatched. Looked up from germline, CDR1 is MNHEY and CDR2 is SVGAGI.

In nucleotides, the CDR3 is TGTGCCATCAGTGCGACAGGGGGCTTCAGTGGCTACACCTTC. Amino acids: CAISATGGFSGYTF. V gene TRBV10-3 combines with J gene TRBJ1-2; 10 bases line up with TRBD1. CDR3 length: 14 residues. Unmatched junction bases numbered 6, after V lost 4 bases and J lost 7 bases. Germline V CDR1 and CDR2: ENHRY, SYGVKD.

The DNA of the CDR3 is TGTGCCAGCATTAGCAACACCTACGAGCAGTACTTC. It encodes CASISNTYEQYF. The V call is TRBV28, the J call TRBJ2-7; D not certain. From germline, CDR1 is MDHEN and CDR2 SYDVKM. The CDR3 contains 12 residues. Trimming removed 7 bases from V and 2 bases from J, with 9 bases in between.